The source of this T cell receptor beta chain is a study of T cell changes during pregnancy in multiple sclerosis. The germline V gene encodes CDR1 SGHTA and CDR2 FQGNSA. V lost 5 bases, J lost 4 bases, and 6 bases stayed unmatched. The CDR3 loop spans 14 amino acids. The protocol was immunoSEQ multiplex PCR, while the TCRdb copy is restricted to in-frame clones and leaves out a portion. The sample includes 75,000 to 90,000 clones, about 89% of them seen just once. The sequence was collected from a female donor in good health, serving as a control in a pregnancy study. Some clones in this sample may be carry-over from other donors' samples. The sequences come from PBMCs, collected in the first trimester of pregnancy. This rearrangement joins TRBV7-2 to TRBJ2-5; 8 nucleotides agree with TRBD1. The CDR3 DNA is TGTGCCAGCAGCGCTACAGGGGGACGAGAGACCCAGTACTTC. It translates to CASSATGGRETQYF. Full variable domain (remainder filled in from reference TRBV7-2 and TRBJ2-5): GAGVSQSPSNKVTEKGKDVELRCDPISGHTALYWYRQSLGQGLEFLIYFQGNSAPDKSGLPSDRFSAERTGGSVSTLTIQRTQQEDSAVYLCASSATGGRETQYFGPGTRLLVL.